What follows is one T cell receptor (beta chain) and its context. Antigen specificity is unknown. Sequenced by immunoSEQ multiplex PCR; TCRdb stores in-frame clones only, minus some. The sample consists of about 25,000 clones, around 68% of them appearing once. The V and J ends lost 3 bases and 0 bases, in that order; junction bases with no gene match: 9. The CDR3 covers 17 residues. Germline CDR1 SGHTA, CDR2 FQGNSA. These data come from a study of PD-1 blockade in classical Hodgkin lymphoma. Study-wide results and caveats: Similar baseline diversity was found in complete responders and newly diagnosed patients. Lower baseline TCR diversity was reported for newly diagnosed patients than for healthy donors.

Sample time point: cycle 4 day 1 (C4D1), after more than five weeks of nivolumab. All trial patients relapsed after autologous stem cell transplantation. The V call is TRBV7-2, the J call TRBJ2-3, with 7 bases aligning to TRBD2. This material consisted of peripheral blood mononuclear cells (PBMCs), taken before the fourth cycle of nivolumab. This TCR derives from a human donor with classical Hodgkin lymphoma. CDR3 DNA sequence: TGTGCCAGCAGCTTGGGGTCTAGCGGCTCTAGCACAGATACGCAGTATTTT. Protein: CASSLGSSGSSTDTQYF.